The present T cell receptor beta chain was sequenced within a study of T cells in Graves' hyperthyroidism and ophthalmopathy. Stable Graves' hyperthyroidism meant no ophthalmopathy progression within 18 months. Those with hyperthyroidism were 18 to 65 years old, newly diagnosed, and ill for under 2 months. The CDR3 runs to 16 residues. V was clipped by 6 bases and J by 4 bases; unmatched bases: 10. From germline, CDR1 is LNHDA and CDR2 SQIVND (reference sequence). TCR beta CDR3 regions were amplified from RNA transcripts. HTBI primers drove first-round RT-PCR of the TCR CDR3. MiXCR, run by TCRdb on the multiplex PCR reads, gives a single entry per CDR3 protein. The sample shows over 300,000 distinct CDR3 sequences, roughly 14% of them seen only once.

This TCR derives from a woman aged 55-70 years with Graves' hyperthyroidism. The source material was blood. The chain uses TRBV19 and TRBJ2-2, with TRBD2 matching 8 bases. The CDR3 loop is CASRPSAGAITGELFF. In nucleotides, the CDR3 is TGTGCCAGTAGGCCTTCAGCGGGAGCAATCACCGGGGAGCTGTTTTTT.